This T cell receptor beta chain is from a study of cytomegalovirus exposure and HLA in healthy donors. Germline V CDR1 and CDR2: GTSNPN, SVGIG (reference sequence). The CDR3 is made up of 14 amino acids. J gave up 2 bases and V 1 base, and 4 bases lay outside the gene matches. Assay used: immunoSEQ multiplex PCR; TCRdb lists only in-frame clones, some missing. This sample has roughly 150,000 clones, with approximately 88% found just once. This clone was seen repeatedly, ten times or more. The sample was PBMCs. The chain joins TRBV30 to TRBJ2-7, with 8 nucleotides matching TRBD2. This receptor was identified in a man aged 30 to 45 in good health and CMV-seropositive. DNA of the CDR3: TGTGCCTGGAGTGGCGGCGGGGGGACCTACGAGCAGTACTTC. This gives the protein CAWSGGGGTYEQYF.